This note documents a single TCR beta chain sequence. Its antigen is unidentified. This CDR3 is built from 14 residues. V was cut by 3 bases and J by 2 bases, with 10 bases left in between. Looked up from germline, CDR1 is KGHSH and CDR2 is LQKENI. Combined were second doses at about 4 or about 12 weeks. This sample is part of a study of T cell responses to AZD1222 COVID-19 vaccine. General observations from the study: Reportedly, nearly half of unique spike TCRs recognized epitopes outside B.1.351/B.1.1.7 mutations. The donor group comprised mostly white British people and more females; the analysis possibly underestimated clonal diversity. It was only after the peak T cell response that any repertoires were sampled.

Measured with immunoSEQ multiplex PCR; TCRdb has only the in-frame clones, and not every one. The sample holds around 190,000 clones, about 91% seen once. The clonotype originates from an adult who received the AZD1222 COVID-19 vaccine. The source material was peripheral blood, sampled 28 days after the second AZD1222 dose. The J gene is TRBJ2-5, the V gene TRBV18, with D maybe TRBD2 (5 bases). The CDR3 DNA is TGTGCCAGCTCACCCCTAGCAAATCAAGAGACCCAGTACTTC. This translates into CASSPLANQETQYF.